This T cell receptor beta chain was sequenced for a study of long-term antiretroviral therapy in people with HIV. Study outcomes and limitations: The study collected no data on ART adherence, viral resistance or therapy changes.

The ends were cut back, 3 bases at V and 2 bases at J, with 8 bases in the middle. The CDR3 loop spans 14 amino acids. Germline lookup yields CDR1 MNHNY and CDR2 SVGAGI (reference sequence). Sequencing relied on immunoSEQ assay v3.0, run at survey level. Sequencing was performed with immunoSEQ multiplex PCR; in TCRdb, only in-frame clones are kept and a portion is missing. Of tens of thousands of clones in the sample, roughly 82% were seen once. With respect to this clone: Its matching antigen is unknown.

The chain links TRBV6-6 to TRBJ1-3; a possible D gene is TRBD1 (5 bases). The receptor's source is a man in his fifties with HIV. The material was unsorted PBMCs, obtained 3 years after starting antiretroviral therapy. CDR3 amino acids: CASSYPGPGNTIYF. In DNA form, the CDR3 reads TGTGCCAGCAGTTATCCAGGGCCTGGAAACACCATATATTTT.